Listed below are T cell receptor beta chains from one sample, sequenced in a study of OX40 agonist ivuxolimab in advanced cancers. Using immunoSEQ multiplex PCR, the repertoire was profiled, and TCRdb retains in-frame clones only, with some absent. This sample has roughly 56,000 clones, with 70% to 85% found just once. The sample consisted of CD4+ or CD8+ T cells sorted from blood, taken in a trial of the OX40 agonist ivuxolimab. Receptors originate from an adult with an advanced solid tumor such as melanoma, head and neck, liver or kidney cancer. Each CDR3 is given with its conserved first and last residue. A D gene is named only where the DNA matches it firmly. Size is omitted from some rows. Given values are once, few, many or a class for expanded clones.

-	TRBV4-1	TRBJ1-1	TRBD1	14	CASSRQGTNTEAFF	TGCGCCAGCAGTCGACAGGGAACGAACACTGAAGCTTTCTTT
-	TRBV15	TRBJ2-2	-	13	CATSRDLTGELFF	TGTGCCACCAGCAGAGATCTGACCGGGGAGCTGTTTTTT
-	TRBV14	TRBJ2-7	-	15	CASSQERGPAYEQYF	TGTGCCAGCAGCCAAGAGAGGGGTCCCGCCTACGAGCAGTACTTC
once	TRBV19	TRBJ2-6	-	15	CASSAVGTGANVLTF	TGTGCCAGTAGTGCCGTGGGGACTGGGGCCAACGTCCTGACTTTC
-	TRBV7-9	TRBJ2-1	-	14	CASSLGGSYNEQFF	TGTGCCAGCAGCTTAGGGGGGTCCTACAATGAGCAGTTCTTC
-	TRBV5-1	TRBJ1-2	TRBD1	15	CASSRDRGPERGYTF	TGCGCCAGCAGCCGGGACAGGGGGCCTGAGAGAGGCTACACCTTC
many	TRBV6-1	TRBJ1-1	-	13	CASSEASETQAFF	TGTGCCAGCAGTGAAGCATCGGAGACCCAGGCTTTCTTT
-	TRBV30	TRBJ1-6	-	12	CAWSQGVTPLHF	TGTGCCTGGAGCCAAGGGGTTACACCCCTCCACTTT
once	TRBV9	TRBJ1-4	-	15	CASSPGPERDEKLFF	TGTGCCAGCAGCCCCGGCCCGGAGCGGGATGAAAAACTGTTTTTT
-	TRBV19	TRBJ2-7	-	13	CASSTTDSYEQYF	TGTGCCAGTAGTACGACCGACTCCTACGAGCAGTACTTC
-	TRBV6-1	TRBJ1-2	TRBD1	13	CASSTQGASGYTF	TGTGCCAGCAGTACACAGGGGGCGAGTGGCTACACCTTC
-	TRBV7-9	TRBJ1-1	TRBD1	15	CASSLSGQGDTEAFF	TGTGCCAGCAGCCTATCGGGACAGGGGGACACTGAAGCTTTCTTT
few	TRBV5-1	TRBJ1-1	-	14	CASSLSGVGTEAFF	TGCGCCAGCAGCTTATCCGGGGTGGGGACTGAAGCTTTCTTT
-	TRBV7-9	TRBJ2-3	TRBD1	15	CASSFTGGNMYTQYF	TGTGCCAGCAGCTTTACAGGGGGTAACATGTATACGCAGTATTTT
-	TRBV5-1	TRBJ2-7	-	19	CASSLEPRQNRGSSYEQYF	TGCGCCAGCAGCTTGGAGCCGAGGCAGAACCGCGGTAGTTCCTACGAGCAGTACTTC
-	TRBV4-3	TRBJ2-5	-	17	CASSQDRSPDLKETQYF	TGCGCCAGCAGCCAAGATCGAAGTCCGGACCTAAAAGAGACCCAGTACTTC
-	TRBV18	TRBJ1-1	-	13	CASSLPARTEAFF	TGTGCCAGCTCATTACCCGCCAGAACTGAAGCTTTCTTT
-	TRBV11-3	TRBJ2-5	-	15	CASSPPGGSGETQYF	TGTGCCAGCAGCCCCCCGGGGGGCTCAGGAGAGACCCAGTACTTC
-	TRBV13	TRBJ1-1	-	14	CASSLWNLNTEAFF	TGTGCCAGCAGCTTATGGAACCTGAACACTGAAGCTTTCTTT
-	TRBV7-9	TRBJ2-1	-	12	CASSFLMGEQFF	TGTGCCAGCAGCTTTCTTATGGGTGAGCAGTTCTTC
-	TRBV5-6	TRBJ1-2	-	13	CASSPDIYYGYTF	TGTGCCAGCAGTCCGGACATCTACTATGGCTACACCTTC
-	TRBV19	TRBJ1-5	-	13	CASSFQGGQPQHF	TGTGCCAGTAGTTTCCAGGGTGGACAGCCCCAGCATTTT
-	TRBV2	TRBJ2-2	TRBD1	15	CASSRGQGATGELFF	TGTGCCAGCAGCAGAGGACAGGGGGCCACCGGGGAGCTGTTTTTT
-	TRBV15	TRBJ1-1	-	13	CATSRDQVAEAFF	TGTGCCACCAGCAGAGATCAGGTAGCTGAAGCTTTCTTT
-	TRBV7-2	TRBJ1-1	-	17	CASSLRPLGSMNTEAFF	TGTGCCAGCAGCTTAAGGCCCCTGGGAAGCATGAACACTGAAGCTTTCTTT
few	TRBV19	TRBJ1-1	-	14	CASSTHEGDPEAFF	TGTGCCAGTAGTACCCACGAGGGTGATCCTGAAGCTTTCTTT
medium-sized	TRBV19	TRBJ2-7	-	13	CASSIEHLREQYF	TGTGCCAGTAGTATAGAGCACCTCCGAGAGCAGTACTTC
-	TRBV6-5	TRBJ1-5	-	13	CASSYPLGQPQHF	TGTGCCAGCAGTTACCCCTTGGGGCAGCCCCAGCATTTT
-	TRBV9	TRBJ2-7	-	14	CASSVAGSAGEQYF	TGTGCCAGCAGCGTAGCAGGATCCGCGGGCGAGCAGTACTTC